These 27 T cell receptor beta chains share one sample of origin, sequenced in a study of shared clonotypes between healthy human individuals. The method was immunoSEQ multiplex PCR; TCRdb's version includes in-frame clones alone and lacks a portion of them. The data contain some 790,000 clones, around 70% of them singletons. Sequenced: memory CD4+ T cells sorted from blood. Subset in this sample: CD45RA-negative fraction. Source of these receptors: a woman younger than 45 in good health.

The V and J genes are TRBV28 and TRBJ1-2, with 7 bases aligning to TRBD1. The V segment lost 5 bases and the J segment 5 bases; nucleotides outside the gene matches: 8. Germline V gives CDR1 MDHEN, CDR2 SYDVKM. The CDR3 is 14 residues long. The chain's CDR3 is CASSRGDSGYGYTF. CDR3 in DNA: TGTGCCAGCAGTCGCGGGGACAGTGGGTATGGCTACACCTTC.

The chain is built from TRBV28 and TRBJ1-1; 7 bases are a match to TRBD1. Trimming at V came to 1 base and at J to 2 bases, leaving 13 bases not matched to a gene. The CDR3 contains 18 residues. The germline V gene encodes CDR1 MDHEN and CDR2 SYDVKM. The CDR3 is CASSLSGYGTELNTEAFF. CDR3 DNA: TGTGCCAGCAGTTTATCGGGATACGGGACAGAACTAAACACTGAAGCTTTCTTT.

The chain combines TRBV7-9 with TRBJ2-5, with D perhaps TRBD2 (5 bases). The V gene lost 3 bases and the J gene lost 2 bases, with 10 bases spanning the gap. CDR1 and CDR2 from the germline V gene are SEHNR and FQNEAQ (reference sequence). The CDR3 spans 14 residues. The DNA for the CDR3 is TGTGCCAGCAGCTTTGTCCGGGATCAAGAGACCCAGTACTTC. As protein: CASSFVRDQETQYF.

The gene calls are TRBV6-5 and TRBJ2-5; D possibly corresponds to TRBD1 (5 bases). V lost 0 bases and J 5 bases, leaving 10 bases between the germline ends. Germline CDR1 and CDR2: MNHEY and SVGAGI. The CDR3 spans 14 residues. The CDR3, as DNA: TGTGCCAGCAGTTACTCTGAAGGGGCCGAGACCCAGTACTTC. This codes for CASSYSEGAETQYF.

The sample holds a few counts of this clone. Other nucleotide sequences from this sample produce the same CDR3. The chain links TRBV18 to TRBJ2-1, with D perhaps TRBD2 (6 bases). Germline CDR1 and CDR2: KGHSH and LQKENI. The CDR3 extends over 14 amino acids. The V end lost 6 bases, the J end lost 0 bases, and 9 bases lay between the germline ends. The CDR3 protein is CASSPGGSYNEQFF. The CDR3 DNA reads as TGTGCCAGCTCCCCCGGGGGCTCCTACAATGAGCAGTTCTTC.

The rearrangement links TRBV28 to TRBJ2-1, with D tentatively TRBD1 or TRBD2 (5 bases each). CDR3 length: 14 amino acids. V lost 6 bases and J lost 4, with 13 bases in between. CDR1 MDHEN and CDR2 SYDVKM come from the germline V gene. In DNA, the CDR3 is TGTGCCAGCAGCCCTGGGACGCCGTACAATGAGCAGTTCTTC. This codes for CASSPGTPYNEQFF.

The chain joins TRBV19 to TRBJ2-1, with 10 bases identical to TRBD2. V was pared by 4 bases and J by 9 bases, with 15 bases of the junction left unmatched. The CDR3 is made up of 17 amino acids. Per germline, CDR1 LNHDA and CDR2 SQIVND (reference sequence). The CDR3 here is CASSTERLAGPMGEQFF. The CDR3 DNA reads as TGTGCCAGTAGTACCGAACGACTAGCGGGCCCCATGGGTGAGCAGTTCTTC.

With regard to this clone: A much bigger clone sits one base away, suggesting this may be a read error. This sample includes further DNA sequences coding for the same CDR3. The J gene is TRBJ2-7, the V gene TRBV28; possible D gene TRBD1, 5 bases. The CDR3 runs 12 residues. The V gene's germline CDR1 is MDHEN and CDR2 SYDVKM. Trimming stripped 2 bases from V and 4 bases from J, with 6 bases between. The DNA for the CDR3 is TGTGCCAGCAGTTTACAGGGTTACGAGCAGTACTTC. Its protein product is CASSLQGYEQYF.

The rearrangement links TRBV5-1 to TRBJ2-2, with 7 bases identical to TRBD2. Per germline, CDR1 SGHRS and CDR2 YFSETQ. This CDR3 has 15 amino acids. V shed 4 bases and J 4 bases; nucleotides not matched to a gene: 7. As DNA, the CDR3 is TGCGCCAGCAGCACAGGACTAGAGAGCACCGGGGAGCTGTTTTTT. Its protein product is CASSTGLESTGELFF. Filled out from reference TRBV5-1 and TRBJ2-2, the complete variable domain reads KAGVTQTPRYLIKTRGQQVTLSCSPISGHRSVSWYQQTPGQGLQFLFEYFSETQRNKGNFPGRFSGRQFSNSRSEMNVSTLELGDSALYLCASSTGLESTGELFFGEGSRLTVL.

The DNA of the CDR3 is TGTGCCAGCAGTTTTCCGGTCGGAAACTATGGCTACACCTTC. Translation gives CASSFPVGNYGYTF. The chain carries TRBV28 and TRBJ1-2; no clear D. Germline V lookup: CDR1 MDHEN, CDR2 SYDVKM. Deletions cut 3 bases from V and 2 bases from J, with 10 bases between. There are 14 residues in the CDR3.

About this clone itself: The conserved closing phenylalanine or tryptophan is absent in this CDR3, likely reflecting a read error. The DNA is left out, because the CDR3 cannot be placed on it with certainty; the CDR3 is given as TCRdb lists it. The V gene is TRBV27, the J gene TRBJ1-3. The CDR3 spans 9 residues, counting both ends. Per germline, CDR1 MNHEY and CDR2 SMNVEV (reference sequence). CDR3 in amino acids: CASSHSAGG.

The chain combines TRBV7-2 with TRBJ2-3; TRBD2 is a possible D gene (5 bases). The CDR3 is made up of 14 amino acids. V lost 1 base and J 5 bases, leaving 10 bases between the germline ends. Germline V gives CDR1 SGHTA, CDR2 FQGNSA. CDR3 DNA: TGTGCCAGCAGCTTAGTGGACTTTGGAGATACGCAGTATTTT. Translated, it gives CASSLVDFGDTQYF.

This clone was seen only once. This chain uses TRBV7-2 with TRBJ2-3; TRBD2 matches at 12 bases. The junction had 7 bases not matched to a gene; V was cut back by 6 bases and J by 0 bases. Germline CDR1 reads SGHTA; CDR2 reads FQGNSA. This CDR3 has 17 residues. CDR3: CASRPPGLAGSTDTQYF. DNA of the CDR3: TGTGCCAGCAGACCTCCGGGACTAGCGGGTAGCACAGATACGCAGTATTTT.

The rearrangement joins TRBV29-1 to TRBJ2-1, with TRBD1 matching over 9 bases. V lost 7 bases and J lost 3; bases outside the gene matches: 4. From germline, CDR1 is SQVTM and CDR2 ANQGSEA. CDR3 length: 13 amino acids. CDR3 bases: TGCAGCGGGACAGGGGTCAGCTACAATGAGCAGTTCTTC. It specifies CSGTGVSYNEQFF.

V usage is TRBV6-6 and J usage is TRBJ2-1, with 13 bases fitting TRBD2. V lost 6 bases, J lost 8 bases, and 4 bases stayed unmatched. Germline CDR1 and CDR2: MNHNY and SVGAGI (reference sequence). The CDR3 has 14 amino acids. CDR3 loop: CASRRTSGSDEQFF. The CDR3 nucleotides read TGTGCCAGCAGGCGGACTAGCGGGAGTGATGAGCAGTTCTTC.

The gene calls are TRBV4-1 and TRBJ1-1; D remains ambiguous. Germline V gene sequence: CDR1 MGHRA, CDR2 YSYEKL. V dropped 4 bases and J dropped 4 bases, with 13 bases sitting between them. The CDR3 consists of 14 residues. CDR3: CASSPSLPGTEAFF. The DNA of the CDR3 is TGCGCCAGCAGCCCCTCTCTACCGGGCACTGAAGCTTTCTTT.

J is TRBJ1-5 and V is TRBV18; 7 bases map to TRBD1. The CDR3 totals 16 residues. The V gene end was trimmed by 3 bases and the J gene end by 1 base; junction bases not matched to a gene: 6. Germline CDR1 and CDR2: KGHSH and LQKENI. As DNA, the CDR3 is TGTGCCAGCTCACCTCTTCCGACAGGGAGCAATCAGCCCCAGCATTTT. Amino acid sequence: CASSPLPTGSNQPQHF.

The V gene is TRBV28, the J gene TRBJ1-2; 12 nucleotides line up with TRBD1. This CDR3 is built from 14 residues. Germline values: CDR1 MDHEN, CDR2 SYDVKM. With V trimmed by 9 bases and J by 8 bases, 10 bases remained unmatched. This chain's CDR3 is CARREGQGAGGYTF. The DNA for the CDR3 is TGTGCCAGGCGTGAGGGACAGGGGGCAGGAGGCTACACCTTC.

In regard to this clone: A far larger clone lies a single base away; this is likely a read error. The same CDR3 also results from other DNA sequences found in this sample. The V gene is TRBV5-2, the J gene TRBJ1-5. TRBV5-2 is listed as a pseudogene. The CDR3 has 14 amino acids. This chain's CDR3 is CASSQEESNQPQHF. The CDR3 DNA reads TGTGCCAGCAGCCAAGAAGAGAGCAATCAGCCCCAGCATTTT.

The genes are TRBV5-1 and TRBJ2-2; 8 nucleotides match TRBD2. CDR1 and CDR2 (germline): SGHRS, YFSETQ. The V gene end was trimmed by 3 bases and the J gene end by 1 base; junction bases not matched to a gene: 5. The CDR3 contains 16 residues. This chain's CDR3 is CASSWTLAENTGELFF. CDR3 bases: TGCGCCAGCAGCTGGACACTAGCGGAGAACACCGGGGAGCTGTTTTTT.

This clone came up once. The rearrangement uses TRBV5-5 and TRBJ2-2; D unclear. Trimming pared 6 bases from V and 6 bases from J, leaving 6 bases between. Looked up from germline, CDR1 is SGHKS and CDR2 is YYEKEE (reference sequence). The CDR3 totals 11 residues. For the CDR3, the DNA is TGTGCCAGCACGCAGTCCGGGGAGCTGTTTTTT. The encoded protein is CASTQSGELFF.

This clone was seen only once. The V call is TRBV6-6, the J call TRBJ2-7; D unresolved. The CDR3 extends over 14 amino acids. Trimming took off 4 bases at V and 6 bases at J, with 16 bases between the two ends. The germline V gene encodes CDR1 MNHNY and CDR2 SVGAGI (reference sequence). CDR3 nucleotide sequence: TGTGCCAGCAGTTCGGTGGGCCTCGTCCTCGAGCAGTACTTC. Amino acids: CASSSVGLVLEQYF.

Only one count was recorded for this clone. This chain connects TRBV5-1 to TRBJ2-2; 7 bases align to TRBD2. Unmatched junction bases numbered 10, after V lost 6 bases and J lost 5 bases. The V gene's germline CDR1 is SGHRS and CDR2 YFSETQ. CDR3 length equals 15 residues. The DNA of the CDR3 is TGCGCCAGCACCTGGTTGGCGGGAGCTACCGGGGAGCTGTTTTTT. Amino acid sequence: CASTWLAGATGELFF.

In regard to this clone: Within the sample, other DNA sequences also encode this same CDR3. The chain has TRBV5-4 and TRBJ2-7; tentatively, D is TRBD2 (5 bases). The CDR3 length is 15 residues. Germline CDR1 reads SGHNT; CDR2 reads YYREEE (reference sequence). Trimming took off 0 bases at V and 0 bases at J, with 10 bases between the two ends. CDR3 amino acids: CASSLDGDSSYEQYF. In DNA, the CDR3 is TGTGCCAGCAGCTTGGACGGGGATAGCTCCTACGAGCAGTACTTC.

The V call is TRBV5-1, the J call TRBJ2-1; perhaps D is TRBD1 or TRBD2 (5 bases each). V lost 0 bases and J lost 7, with 26 bases in between. Germline assignment: CDR1 SGHRS and CDR2 YFSETQ. The CDR3 has 19 amino acids. CDR3 amino acids: CASSLAEGRVGQAGNEQFF. The CDR3 DNA reads as TGCGCCAGCAGCTTGGCCGAGGGCAGGGTGGGCCAGGCGGGTAATGAGCAGTTCTTC.

This CDR3 reads CASSLVGTSGSPGGDTQYF. The CDR3 DNA is TGTGCCAGCAGCTTGGTTGGGACTAGCGGGAGTCCGGGCGGGGATACGCAGTATTTT. The chain uses TRBV5-5 and TRBJ2-3; 14 bases align to TRBD2. This CDR3 has 19 residues. The V gene's germline CDR1 is SGHKS and CDR2 YYEKEE (reference sequence). Trimming cost V 0 bases and J 6 bases; bases outside gene matches: 12.

V and J are TRBV28 and TRBJ1-1; the D is unclear. V shed 5 bases and J shed 6 bases, with 16 bases lying between them. There are 14 residues in the CDR3. Germline V gene data show CDR1 as MDHEN and CDR2 as SYDVKM. CDR3 sequence (DNA): TGTGCCAGCAGTATAACCGCTACCTCCGCTGAAGCTTTCTTT. It yields the protein CASSITATSAEAFF. The whole variable domain, remainder taken from reference TRBV28 and TRBJ1-1, is DVKVTQSSRYLVKRTGEKVFLECVQDMDHENMFWYRQDPGLGLRLIYFSYDVKMKEKGDIPEGYSVSREKKERFSLILESASTNQTSMYLCASSITATSAEAFFGQGTRLTVV.